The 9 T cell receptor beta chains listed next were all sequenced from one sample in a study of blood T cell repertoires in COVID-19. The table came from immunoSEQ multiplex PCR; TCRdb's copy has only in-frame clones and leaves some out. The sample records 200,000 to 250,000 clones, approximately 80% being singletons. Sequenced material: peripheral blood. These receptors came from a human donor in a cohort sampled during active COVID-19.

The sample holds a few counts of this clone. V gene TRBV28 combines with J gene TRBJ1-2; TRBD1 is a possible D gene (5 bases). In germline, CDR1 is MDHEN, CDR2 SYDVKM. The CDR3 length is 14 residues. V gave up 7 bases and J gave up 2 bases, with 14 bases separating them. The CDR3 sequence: CASTIGGSNYGYTF. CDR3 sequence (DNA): TGTGCCAGCACCATTGGGGGGTCCAACTATGGCTACACCTTC.

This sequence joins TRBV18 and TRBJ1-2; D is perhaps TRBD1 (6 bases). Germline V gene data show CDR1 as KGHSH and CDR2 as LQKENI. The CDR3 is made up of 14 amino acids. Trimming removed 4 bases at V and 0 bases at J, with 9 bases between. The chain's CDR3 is CASSRTATNYGYTF. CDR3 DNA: TGTGCCAGCTCACGGACAGCCACTAACTATGGCTACACCTTC.

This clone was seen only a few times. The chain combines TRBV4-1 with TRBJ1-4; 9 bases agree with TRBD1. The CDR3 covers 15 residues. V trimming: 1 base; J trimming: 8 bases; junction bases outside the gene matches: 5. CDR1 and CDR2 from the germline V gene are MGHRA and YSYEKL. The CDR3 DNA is TGCGCCAGCAGCCAAGGCGGACAGGGGAAAGAAAAACTGTTTTTT. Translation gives CASSQGGQGKEKLFF.

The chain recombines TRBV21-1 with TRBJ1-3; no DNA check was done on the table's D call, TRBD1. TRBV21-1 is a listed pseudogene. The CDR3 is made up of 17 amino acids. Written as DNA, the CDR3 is TGTGCCAGCAGCGCCCGGGACAGGGTCCCCTCTGGAAACACCATATATTTT. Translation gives CASSARDRVPSGNTIYF.

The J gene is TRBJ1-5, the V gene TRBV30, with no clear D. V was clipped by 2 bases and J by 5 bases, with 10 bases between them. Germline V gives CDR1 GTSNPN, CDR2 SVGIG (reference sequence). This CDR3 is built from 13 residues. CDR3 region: CAWSRRGYQPQHF. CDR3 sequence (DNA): TGTGCCTGGAGTCGAAGAGGATATCAGCCCCAGCATTTT.

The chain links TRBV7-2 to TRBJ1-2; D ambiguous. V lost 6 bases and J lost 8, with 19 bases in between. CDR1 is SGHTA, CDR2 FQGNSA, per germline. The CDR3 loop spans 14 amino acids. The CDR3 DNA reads TGTGCCAGCAGTCCGACAAACGCTGGCGAGGGCTACACCTTC. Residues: CASSPTNAGEGYTF. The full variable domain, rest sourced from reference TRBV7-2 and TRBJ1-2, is GAGVSQSPSNKVTEKGKDVELRCDPISGHTALYWYRQSLGQGLEFLIYFQGNSAPDKSGLPSDRFSAERTGGSVSTLTIQRTQQEDSAVYLCASSPTNAGEGYTFGSGTRLTVV.

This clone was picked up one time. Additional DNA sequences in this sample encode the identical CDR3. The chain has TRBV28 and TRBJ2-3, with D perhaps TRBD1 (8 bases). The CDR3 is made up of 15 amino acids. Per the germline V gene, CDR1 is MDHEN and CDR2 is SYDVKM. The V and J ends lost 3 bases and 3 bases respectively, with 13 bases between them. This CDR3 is CASSFDRGGTDTQYF. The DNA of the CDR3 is TGTGCCAGCAGTTTTGACAGGGGAGGGACAGATACGCAGTATTTT.

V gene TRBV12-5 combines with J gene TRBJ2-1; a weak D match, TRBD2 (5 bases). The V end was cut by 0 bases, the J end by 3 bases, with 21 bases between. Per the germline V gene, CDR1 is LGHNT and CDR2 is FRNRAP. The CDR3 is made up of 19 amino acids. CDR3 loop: CASGLVVPGVTGSYNEQFF. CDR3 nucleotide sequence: TGTGCTAGTGGTTTGGTAGTCCCCGGAGTGACGGGGAGCTACAATGAGCAGTTCTTC.

The CDR3 here is CASSITAMYEQYF. DNA of the CDR3: TGTGCCAGTAGTATCACTGCTATGTACGAGCAGTACTTC. The chain employs TRBV19 and TRBJ2-7; no clear D. The germline V gene encodes CDR1 LNHDA and CDR2 SQIVND (reference sequence). The CDR3 totals 13 residues. V was clipped by 3 bases and J by 4 bases, with 10 bases between them.